What follows are 11 T cell receptor beta chains derived from one specimen sequenced in a study of blood T cell repertoires in COVID-19. Method: immunoSEQ multiplex PCR; TCRdb's copy keeps in-frame clones and lacks some. The repertoire holds 75,000 to 95,000 clones, with about 87% as singletons. The sequenced sample was peripheral blood. These receptors all stem from a man aged 50-60 years with active COVID-19.

The genes are TRBV15 and TRBJ2-3; 13 bases are a match to TRBD2. Germline-derived CDR1 and CDR2 are LNHNV and YYDKDF (reference sequence). J was trimmed by 4 bases and V by 0 bases; bases with no gene match: 7. This CDR3 is built from 18 residues. This CDR3 reads CATSRDPGTSGASDTQYF. As DNA, the CDR3 is TGTGCCACCAGCAGAGACCCCGGGACTAGCGGGGCCTCAGATACGCAGTATTTT.

V and J are TRBV27 and TRBJ2-7; 7 nucleotides agree with TRBD2. The CDR3 runs to 11 residues. V lost 6 bases, J lost 11 bases, and 7 bases stayed unmatched. Germline lookup yields CDR1 MNHEY and CDR2 SMNVEV (reference sequence). CDR3 residues: CASRQGLVEYF. DNA of the CDR3: TGTGCCAGCAGACAAGGACTAGTTGAGTACTTC.

The J gene is TRBJ2-7, the V gene TRBV7-9; 8 nucleotides align to TRBD1. V lost 5 bases and J lost 2; bases outside the gene matches: 5. CDR1 and CDR2 (germline): SEHNR, FQNEAQ (reference sequence). The CDR3 totals 14 residues. The CDR3 loop reads CASSLGQGTYEQYF. Here the CDR3 DNA reads TGTGCCAGCAGCCTAGGACAGGGTACCTACGAGCAGTACTTC.

The chain uses TRBV6-2 or TRBV6-3 and TRBJ2-1; tentatively, D is TRBD2 (5 bases). Trimming took off 5 bases at V and 4 bases at J, with 12 bases between the two ends. The CDR3 has 14 amino acids. CDR1 and CDR2 (germline): MNHEY, SVGEGT. The CDR3 coding sequence is TGTGCCAGCAGTGACCGGGAAAAATACAATGAGCAGTTCTTC. Translated: CASSDREKYNEQFF.

The rearrangement uses TRBV25-1 and TRBJ2-7, with 7 bases matching TRBD1. There are 13 residues in the CDR3. V dropped 8 bases and J dropped 5; count of bases not matched to a gene: 9. CDR1 and CDR2 (germline): MGHDK, SYGVNS. In DNA form, the CDR3 reads TGTGCCAGCGGGGGAGAGACAGGGCACGAGCAGTACTTC. Encoded protein: CASGGETGHEQYF.

This chain links TRBV19 with TRBJ2-3; TRBD1 matches 7 bases. Per germline, CDR1 LNHDA and CDR2 SQIVND (reference sequence). This CDR3 region has 15 residues. The J segment lost 2 bases and the V segment lost 6 bases, leaving 8 bases of the junction unmatched. The CDR3 region has the DNA TGTGCCAGTAGCCCGGGACAGTTCAACACAGATACGCAGTATTTT. This translates into CASSPGQFNTDTQYF.

This clone has more than one count but fewer than ten. The chain carries TRBV11-1 and TRBJ1-6, with a weak D call TRBD1 (5 bases). Trimming removed 4 bases from V and 7 bases from J, with 11 bases in between. Looked up from germline, CDR1 is SGHAT and CDR2 is FQDESV (reference sequence). The CDR3 spans 14 residues. The CDR3 region has the DNA TGTGCCAGCAGCTATCAGGGTTACAATTCACCCCTCCACTTT. Protein: CASSYQGYNSPLHF.

The chain joins TRBV25-1 to TRBJ1-5; D is unclear. This CDR3 is 12 amino acids long. Trimming left V 4 bases short and J 5 bases short, with 6 bases between. The V gene's germline CDR1 is MGHDK and CDR2 SYGVNS. The CDR3 nucleotides are TGTGCCAGCAGTGCTCCGGATCAGCCCCAGCATTTT. Translated: CASSAPDQPQHF.

The V call is TRBV7-9, the J call TRBJ2-7; tentative D call: TRBD1 (5 bases). CDR1 is SEHNR, CDR2 FQNEAQ, per germline (reference sequence). The CDR3 spans 12 residues. V was pared by 6 bases and J by 7 bases, with 13 bases between. The chain's CDR3 is CASSRTPWEQYF. CDR3 nucleotides: TGTGCCAGCAGTCGGACACCTTGGGAGCAGTACTTC.

The genes are TRBV7-2 and TRBJ2-3, with D perhaps TRBD2 (5 bases). V was shortened by 5 bases and J by 4 bases, with 16 bases between the two germline ends. The CDR3 covers 15 residues. Germline CDR1 reads SGHTA; CDR2 reads FQGNSA. The CDR3: CASSVGSSYADTQYF. The CDR3, as DNA: TGTGCCAGCAGCGTAGGGAGTTCTTATGCAGATACGCAGTATTTT.

The chain combines TRBV5-5 with TRBJ1-2; possibly TRBD1 for D (6 bases). CDR1 is SGHKS, CDR2 YYEKEE, per germline (reference sequence). This CDR3 has 15 residues. Trimming removed 3 bases from V and 8 bases from J, with 20 bases in between. The CDR3 DNA reads TGTGCCAGCAGCTCCCTACGACAGGCACCAACGGGCTACACCTTC. This encodes CASSSLRQAPTGYTF.